The rows below give T cell receptor beta chains drawn from one sample of a study of shared clonotypes between healthy human individuals. Method: immunoSEQ multiplex PCR; TCRdb's copy keeps in-frame clones and lacks some. The repertoire holds some 240,000 clones, with over 50% as singletons. Sequencing used memory CD4+ T cells sorted from blood. The receptors shown here come from a man aged 25 to 45 in good health. CDR3s include the opening cysteine and the closing phenylalanine or tryptophan. A D gene is named only where the DNA matches it firmly. Clone size is given for some rows only: seen once, a few or many times, or a class if the clone is expanded.

J: TRBJ2-1
V: TRBV28
D: NA
size: NA
CDR3: CASSLFQEQFF
DNA: TGTGCCAGCAGTTTATTTCAGGAGCAGTTCTTC

J: TRBJ1-4
V: TRBV18
D: NA
size: NA
CDR3: CASSSPNTEKLFF
DNA: TGTGCCAGCTCATCGCCTAACACGGAAAAACTGTTTTTT

J: TRBJ2-2
V: TRBV27
D: NA
size: NA
CDR3: CASSLGGIRTGELFF
DNA: TGTGCCAGCAGTTTAGGGGGCATTCGGACCGGGGAGCTGTTTTTT

J: TRBJ1-1
V: TRBV18
D: NA
size: NA
CDR3: CASSPLREVWTEAFF
DNA: TGTGCCAGCTCACCGCTCAGGGAAGTATGGACTGAAGCTTTCTTT

J: TRBJ2-7
V: TRBV5-1
D: TRBD1
size: NA
CDR3: CASRRTGQGYEQYF
DNA: TGCGCCAGCAGGCGCACGGGACAGGGCTACGAGCAGTACTTC

J: TRBJ1-4
V: TRBV18
D: NA
size: few
CDR3: CASSQTATNEKLFF
DNA: TGTGCCAGCTCACAAACAGCAACTAATGAAAAACTGTTTTTT

J: TRBJ2-7
V: TRBV27
D: NA
size: NA
CDR3: CASSFRERNYEQYF
DNA: TGTGCCAGCAGTTTCAGGGAGCGGAACTACGAGCAGTACTTC

J: TRBJ1-1
V: TRBV27
D: NA
size: NA
CDR3: CASLSGDTEAFF
DNA: TGTGCCAGCCTCTCAGGGGACACTGAAGCTTTCTTT

J: TRBJ2-1
V: TRBV19
D: TRBD2
size: NA
CDR3: CASSSTSGSYNEQFF
DNA: TGTGCCAGTAGTTCCACTAGCGGGAGCTACAATGAGCAGTTCTTC

J: TRBJ2-2
V: TRBV7-9
D: NA
size: NA
CDR3: CASSLGGAGELFF
DNA: TGTGCCAGCAGCTTAGGAGGCGCCGGGGAGCTGTTTTTT

J: TRBJ2-3
V: TRBV9
D: NA
size: NA
CDR3: CASSDTRTDTQYF
DNA: TGTGCCAGCAGCGACACAAGAACAGATACGCAGTATTTT

J: TRBJ2-1
V: TRBV18
D: TRBD2
size: NA
CDR3: CASSLAGTSGYNEQFF
DNA: TGTGCCAGCTCCCTAGCCGGGACTAGCGGCTACAATGAGCAGTTCTTC

J: TRBJ2-2
V: TRBV20-1
D: NA
size: NA
CDR3: CSARGPGELFF
DNA: TGCAGTGCTCGGGGGCCCGGGGAGCTGTTTTTT

J: TRBJ2-7
V: TRBV7-9
D: NA
size: NA
CDR3: CASSLALWEKYEQYF
DNA: TGTGCCAGCAGCTTAGCGCTATGGGAGAAATACGAGCAGTACTTC

J: TRBJ2-5
V: TRBV14
D: NA
size: NA
CDR3: CASSQETQYF
DNA: TGTGCCAGCAGCCAAGAGACCCAGTACTTC

J: TRBJ2-1
V: TRBV5-5
D: NA
size: NA
CDR3: CASSFRVQRYNEQFF
DNA: TGTGCCAGCAGCTTTCGGGTACAGCGGTACAATGAGCAGTTCTTC

J: TRBJ2-7
V: TRBV7-2
D: TRBD2
size: NA
CDR3: CASSLDGAGVSYEQYF
DNA: TGTGCCAGCAGCTTAGATGGAGCGGGAGTGAGCTACGAGCAGTACTTC

J: TRBJ2-7
V: TRBV28
D: NA
size: NA
CDR3: CASSLIDGQPYEQYF
DNA: TGTGCCAGCAGTTTGATCGACGGGCAACCCTACGAGCAGTACTTC

J: TRBJ2-7
V: TRBV2
D: NA
size: NA
CDR3: CASSPVPQYF
DNA: TGTGCCAGCAGTCCAGTCCCCCAGTACTTC

J: TRBJ2-7
V: TRBV25-1
D: NA
size: NA
CDR3: CASSTGQQRECGFYEQYF
DNA: TGTGCCAGCAGTACGGGACAGCAGCGGGAGTGCGGGTTCTATGAGCAGTACTTC

J: TRBJ2-7
V: TRBV5-1
D: NA
size: many
CDR3: CASSPSWLLDEQYF
DNA: TGCGCCAGCAGCCCATCTTGGCTTTTGGACGAGCAGTACTTC

J: TRBJ2-2
V: TRBV25-1
D: NA
size: many
CDR3: CASSRGAATSTGELFF
DNA: TGTGCCAGCAGTCGGGGGGCGGCAACGAGCACCGGGGAGCTGTTTTTT